These 30 T cell receptor beta chains share one sample of origin, sequenced in a study of blood T cell repertoires in COVID-19. Profiling relied on immunoSEQ multiplex PCR, and the TCRdb table lists in-frame clones only, not all of them. The sample comprises a few hundred thousand clones, roughly 85% of which are singletons, and roughly 4.3% rests with the top ten. What was sequenced was PBMCs or T cells enriched from blood (not recorded which). These receptors were collected from a woman in her twenties or thirties who had recovered from COVID-19.

The chain employs TRBV19 and TRBJ2-2, with TRBD2 as a possible D gene (5 bases). The V and J ends lost 1 base and 4 bases respectively, with 16 bases between them. From germline, CDR1 is LNHDA and CDR2 SQIVND (reference sequence). The CDR3 spans 17 residues. The CDR3 region is CASSIAGGLYATGELFF. The CDR3 coding sequence is TGTGCCAGTAGTATAGCCGGAGGTCTGTATGCCACCGGGGAGCTGTTTTTT.

This clone occurred a few times. The chain joins TRBV6-6 to TRBJ1-4; unclear D gene. The germline V gene has CDR1 MNHNY and CDR2 SVGAGI (reference sequence). With 5 bases removed from V and 4 bases from J, the gap between germline ends came to 14 bases. The CDR3 is made up of 15 amino acids. Written as DNA, the CDR3 is TGTGCCAGCAGTCAAGGAGCGTTCAGTAATGAAAAACTGTTTTTT. Translated, it gives CASSQGAFSNEKLFF.

V gene TRBV28 combines with J gene TRBJ2-5; 12 nucleotides line up with TRBD1. The V gene end was trimmed by 6 bases and the J gene end by 7 bases; junction bases not matched to a gene: 9. The length of the CDR3 is 15 residues. The germline CDR1 and CDR2 sequences are MDHEN and SYDVKM. In nucleotides, the CDR3 is TGTGCCAGCAGCCGGGGACAGGGGGCCCCGGGGACCCAGTACTTC. This sequence encodes CASSRGQGAPGTQYF.

The chain uses TRBV4-1 and TRBJ1-2; 7 bases agree with TRBD1. V lost 3 bases, J lost 3 bases, and 4 bases stayed unmatched. The CDR3 consists of 14 residues. Looked up from germline, CDR1 is MGHRA and CDR2 is YSYEKL. The CDR3 is CASSHHGTDYGYTF. CDR3 nucleotides: TGCGCCAGCAGCCACCATGGGACAGACTATGGCTACACCTTC.

This clone was seen only once. This chain links TRBV4-1 with TRBJ2-3; 13 bases are a match to TRBD2. The V and J ends lost 4 bases and 4 bases, in that order; junction bases with no gene match: 5. CDR1 and CDR2 (germline): MGHRA, YSYEKL. The CDR3 covers 16 residues. CDR3 DNA sequence: TGCGCCAGCAGCCCTAGGACTAGCGGGAGCGCAGATACGCAGTATTTT. This translates into CASSPRTSGSADTQYF.

The sample holds one count of this clone. The chain combines TRBV28 with TRBJ1-3; possibly TRBD1 for D (5 bases). The CDR3 spans 16 residues. Trimming removed 6 bases at V and 1 base at J, with 16 bases between. In germline, CDR1 is MDHEN, CDR2 SYDVKM. CDR3 nucleotides: TGTGCCAGCAGCGAACTGGGGACTTCTTCTGGAAACACCATATATTTT. It specifies CASSELGTSSGNTIYF. Filled out from reference TRBV28 and TRBJ1-3, the complete variable domain reads DVKVTQSSRYLVKRTGEKVFLECVQDMDHENMFWYRQDPGLGLRLIYFSYDVKMKEKGDIPEGYSVSREKKERFSLILESASTNQTSMYLCASSELGTSSGNTIYFGEGSWLTVV.

The chain is built from TRBV19 and TRBJ2-7; possibly TRBD1 for D (6 bases). Per germline, CDR1 LNHDA and CDR2 SQIVND (reference sequence). CDR3 length equals 13 residues. V gave up 4 bases and J gave up 4 bases, with 11 bases separating them. The CDR3 DNA reads as TGTGCCAGTAGTAGGGACATACTTTACGAGCAGTACTTC. Protein sequence: CASSRDILYEQYF.

The chain uses TRBV29-1 and TRBJ1-2; D not certain. The CDR3 length is 10 residues. Trimming stripped 7 bases from V and 6 bases from J, with 9 bases between. Looked up from germline, CDR1 is SQVTM and CDR2 is ANQGSEA. CDR3 in amino acids: CSAHHNGYTF. In DNA form, the CDR3 reads TGCAGCGCGCACCACAATGGCTACACCTTC.

The chain recombines TRBV7-9 with TRBJ2-2, with a tentative D call TRBD1 (6 bases). The CDR3 loop spans 15 amino acids. The V and J ends lost 5 bases and 2 bases respectively, with 12 bases between them. Germline CDR1 SEHNR, CDR2 FQNEAQ (reference sequence). The CDR3 region is CASSNRDANTGELFF. For the CDR3, the DNA is TGTGCCAGCAGCAACAGGGACGCCAACACCGGGGAGCTGTTTTTT.

The rearrangement joins TRBV28 to TRBJ2-4, with 14 bases matching TRBD2. The CDR3 has 20 residues. The germline gives CDR1 MDHEN, CDR2 SYDVKM. Trimming at V came to 0 bases and at J to 3 bases, leaving 10 bases not matched to a gene. Written as DNA, the CDR3 is TGTGCCAGCAGTTTATGGTTTGGGGGAGGACTAGCGGGAGGCAAAAACATTCAGTACTTC. This sequence encodes CASSLWFGGGLAGGKNIQYF.

The rearrangement links TRBV18 to TRBJ2-1; 14 nucleotides match TRBD2. CDR3 length: 15 residues. Germline-derived CDR1 and CDR2 are KGHSH and LQKENI. The J segment lost 8 bases and the V segment lost 3 bases, leaving 3 bases of the junction unmatched. The CDR3 DNA reads TGTGCCAGCTCACCGGGACTAGCGGGAGATCATGAGCAGTTCTTC. Amino acids: CASSPGLAGDHEQFF.

For the CDR3, the DNA is TGCAGCGTTGAACGAGCTATGAACACTGAAGCTTTCTTT. It is translated as CSVERAMNTEAFF. The chain joins TRBV29-1 to TRBJ1-1; D is uncertain. Deletions cut 2 bases from V and 0 bases from J, with 7 bases between. Germline assignment: CDR1 SQVTM and CDR2 ANQGSEA. This CDR3 has 13 amino acids.

This clone showed up just a few times. Within the sample, other DNA sequences also encode this same CDR3. The chain carries TRBV2 and TRBJ1-1; 7 bases agree with TRBD1. Trimming took 6 bases from V and 1 from J; bases not matched to a gene: 2. The CDR3 has 13 amino acids. Germline V lookup: CDR1 SNHLY, CDR2 FYNNEI. CDR3 residues: CASRRQGNTEAFF. CDR3 DNA sequence: TGTGCCAGCAGAAGACAGGGGAACACTGAAGCTTTCTTT.

This chain uses TRBV25-1 with TRBJ1-3; D might be TRBD1 (5 bases). The germline V and J ends were trimmed by 3 bases and 0 bases, with 18 bases remaining between them. The CDR3 covers 18 residues. Germline CDR1 and CDR2: MGHDK and SYGVNS. CDR3 in DNA: TGTGCCAGCAGTGATGGGGCCAGGGCACCAAGCTCTGGAAACACCATATATTTT. Translated, it gives CASSDGARAPSSGNTIYF.

The gene calls are TRBV10-3 and TRBJ2-5, with 9 bases fitting TRBD2. Germline V gene lookup returns CDR1 ENHRY and CDR2 SYGVKD. The junction had 16 bases not matched to a gene; V was cut back by 6 bases and J by 2 bases. The CDR3 contains 18 residues. The CDR3 spells CAISFKPGRGGPQETQYF. The DNA of the CDR3 is TGTGCCATCAGCTTTAAACCGGGGCGGGGGGGTCCGCAAGAGACCCAGTACTTC.

The J gene is TRBJ1-5, the V gene TRBV28; TRBD1 matches 9 bases. V lost 7 bases and J lost 5; bases outside the gene matches: 6. CDR1 MDHEN and CDR2 SYDVKM come from the germline V gene. The CDR3 contains 14 residues. This CDR3 is CASKGQGTYQPQHF. CDR3 DNA sequence: TGTGCCAGCAAGGGACAGGGAACTTATCAGCCCCAGCATTTT.

The rearrangement uses TRBV4-2 and TRBJ2-5; D is unclear. The CDR3 consists of 14 residues. In germline, CDR1 is LGHNA, CDR2 YNFKEQ. Trimming pared 0 bases from V and 5 bases from J, leaving 10 bases between. The CDR3 DNA sequence: TGTGCCAGCAGCCAAGAGGTCCTAGTGGAGACCCAGTACTTC. Translated: CASSQEVLVETQYF.

The V gene is TRBV5-1, the J gene TRBJ2-1, with a weak D call TRBD2 (6 bases). Germline values: CDR1 SGHRS, CDR2 YFSETQ. V was shortened by 3 bases and J by 3 bases, with 10 bases between the two germline ends. CDR3 length: 14 residues. The CDR3 is CASSSDYIYNEQFF. The CDR3 DNA follows: TGCGCCAGCAGCTCGGACTACATCTACAATGAGCAGTTCTTC.

V is TRBV7-2 and J is TRBJ2-1; D perhaps matches TRBD2 (6 bases). This CDR3 contains 14 residues. V lost 7 bases to trimming and J lost 12 bases, with 22 bases between them. The V gene's germline CDR1 is SGHTA and CDR2 FQGNSA. The CDR3 is CASTRDSGASGQFF. The CDR3 DNA reads TGTGCCAGCACTCGGGATAGCGGAGCTTCGGGGCAGTTCTTC.

The chain uses TRBV28 and TRBJ1-1; D is possibly TRBD1 (5 bases). V gave up 3 bases and J gave up 2 bases, with 13 bases separating them. CDR1 MDHEN and CDR2 SYDVKM come from the germline V gene. The CDR3 runs to 15 residues. CDR3 DNA sequence: TGTGCCAGCAGTTTCCAGGGCAGACGCAACACTGAAGCTTTCTTT. Residues: CASSFQGRRNTEAFF.

The rearrangement joins TRBV9 to TRBJ2-2; 9 bases agree with TRBD2. After removal of 0 bases from V and 5 bases from J, the junction contained 5 bases not matched to a gene. The germline CDR1 and CDR2 sequences are SGDLS and YYNGEE. This CDR3 has 16 amino acids. This CDR3 reads CASSVASGMDTGELFF. The CDR3 bases are TGTGCCAGCAGCGTAGCTAGCGGGATGGATACCGGGGAGCTGTTTTTT.

The J gene is TRBJ2-5, the V gene TRBV18; 7 nucleotides line up with TRBD1. This CDR3 spans 14 amino acids. V was pared by 3 bases and J by 5 bases, with 6 bases of the junction left unmatched. Germline loops: CDR1 KGHSH, CDR2 LQKENI. The CDR3 DNA follows: TGTGCCAGCTCACCCATGACAGGGCCGGAGACCCAGTACTTC. It codes for CASSPMTGPETQYF.

This sequence joins TRBV27 and TRBJ2-3, with TRBD1 matching over 9 bases. The germline CDR1 and CDR2 sequences are MNHEY and SMNVEV (reference sequence). The CDR3 spans 16 residues. The J segment lost 5 bases and the V segment lost 4 bases, leaving 10 bases of the junction unmatched. The CDR3 loop is CASSSLPGQGEDTQYF. CDR3 in DNA: TGTGCCAGCAGTTCTCTTCCGGGACAGGGTGAAGATACGCAGTATTTT.

This rearrangement joins TRBV5-4 to TRBJ1-4; a weak D match, TRBD1 (6 bases). The V end was cut by 4 bases, the J end by 2 bases, with 21 bases between. This CDR3 comprises 18 residues. CDR1 SGHNT and CDR2 YYREEE come from the germline V gene (reference sequence). Written as DNA, the CDR3 is TGTGCCAGCAGCCCCATTGTAGGGGGTATGTCGACTAATGAAAAACTGTTTTTT. Protein sequence: CASSPIVGGMSTNEKLFF. Using reference TRBV5-4 and TRBJ1-4 for the parts outside the CDR3, the full variable domain is ETGVTQSPTHLIKTRGQQVTLRCSSQSGHNTVSWYQQALGQGPQFIFQYYREEENGRGNFPPRFSGLQFPNYSSELNVNALELDDSALYLCASSPIVGGMSTNEKLFFGSGTQLSVL.

The chain recombines TRBV5-1 with TRBJ2-7; 9 bases align to TRBD1. Per germline, CDR1 SGHRS and CDR2 YFSETQ. The junction had 8 bases not matched to a gene; V was cut back by 4 bases and J by 3 bases. This CDR3 comprises 15 residues. Here the CDR3 reads CASSTAGTGIYEQYF. CDR3 coding DNA: TGCGCCAGCAGCACAGCCGGGACAGGGATCTACGAGCAGTACTTC.

The rearrangement joins TRBV20-1 to TRBJ1-1; D is unclear. CDR1 and CDR2 (germline): DFQATT, SNEGSKA (reference sequence). The V end lost 6 bases, the J end lost 10 bases, and 15 bases lay between the germline ends. This CDR3 spans 11 amino acids. CDR3 in amino acids: CSARGSSGAFF. In DNA, the CDR3 is TGCAGTGCCCGAGGGAGCTCCGGAGCTTTCTTT.

The rearrangement uses TRBV24-1 and TRBJ2-5; 8 bases align to TRBD1. With V trimmed by 4 bases and J by 7 bases, 7 bases remained unmatched. The CDR3 is 14 residues long. Per germline, CDR1 KGHDR and CDR2 SFDVKD. The DNA of the CDR3 is TGTGCCACCAGTGACTTGACAGGGGCTGGGACCCAGTACTTC. Protein product: CATSDLTGAGTQYF.

The table lists this clone with a count of one. This chain uses TRBV27 with TRBJ1-1; D unclear. Per germline, CDR1 MNHEY and CDR2 SMNVEV (reference sequence). This CDR3 is 15 amino acids long. V gave up 8 bases and J gave up 5 bases, with 21 bases separating them. The CDR3 bases are TGTGCCAGCGCCCTCGGGAGAACAACTCTAACTGAAGCTTTCTTT. It codes for CASALGRTTLTEAFF.

The chain joins TRBV7-3 to TRBJ2-3; 10 nucleotides line up with TRBD2. Germline CDR1 SGHTA, CDR2 FQGTGA. The CDR3 has 15 residues. Trimming cost V 5 bases and J 5 bases; bases outside gene matches: 7. The CDR3 loop reads CASSPLAGVIDTQYF. In nucleotides, the CDR3 is TGTGCCAGCAGCCCTCTAGCGGGAGTGATAGATACGCAGTATTTT.

The chain combines TRBV20-1 with TRBJ1-6; TRBD1 matches 10 bases. Germline V gene lookup returns CDR1 DFQATT and CDR2 SNEGSKA (reference sequence). CDR3 length: 17 residues. V lost 3 bases, J lost 5 bases, and 10 bases stayed unmatched. The chain's CDR3 is CSASGSFGTGDNSPLHF. The CDR3 DNA follows: TGCAGTGCTAGTGGTTCTTTCGGGACAGGGGATAATTCACCCCTCCACTTT.